The 3 T cell receptor beta chains below come from one sample, sequenced in a study of blood T cell repertoires in COVID-19. The table came from immunoSEQ multiplex PCR; TCRdb's copy has only in-frame clones and leaves some out. The sample shows fewer than 250,000 clones, around 83% of them seen only once. The source material was PBMCs or T cells enriched from blood (not recorded which). The receptors come from a woman aged 25-40 years who had been exposed to COVID-19.

The gene calls are TRBV4-1 and TRBJ1-2; a weak D match, TRBD1 (5 bases). Trimming pared 5 bases from V and 0 bases from J, leaving 10 bases between. Germline assignment: CDR1 MGHRA and CDR2 YSYEKL. The CDR3 covers 14 residues. In DNA form, the CDR3 reads TGCGCCAGCAGCTTGGGGGGGGCTAACTATGGCTACACCTTC. Protein sequence: CASSLGGANYGYTF.

This chain uses TRBV19 with TRBJ1-5; TRBD1 is a possible D gene (6 bases). The V and J ends lost 1 base and 6 bases respectively, with 13 bases between them. Per the germline V gene, CDR1 is LNHDA and CDR2 is SQIVND (reference sequence). The CDR3 extends over 15 amino acids. DNA of the CDR3: TGTGCCAGTAGTATAGGAGGGGGGAGGGTTCAGCCCCAGCATTTT. Translation: CASSIGGGRVQPQHF.

The genes are TRBV5-8 and TRBJ2-7; TRBD1 matches 10 bases. The germline CDR1 and CDR2 sequences are SGHTS and YDEGEE. There are 14 residues in the CDR3. V shed 4 bases, J shed 2 bases, and the junction held 3 bases outside the gene matches. In nucleotides, the CDR3 is TGTGCCAGCAGCCCAGGACAGGGGGCCTACGAGCAGTACTTC. The encoded protein is CASSPGQGAYEQYF.